A single TCR beta chain is shown here with its context. This record comes from a study of T cell changes during pregnancy in multiple sclerosis. Germline CDR1 and CDR2: SQVTM and ANQGSEA. Losses at the gene ends were 4 bases for V and 1 base for J; bases not matched to a gene: 3. The CDR3 spans 13 residues. Using immunoSEQ multiplex PCR, the repertoire was profiled, and TCRdb retains in-frame clones only, with some absent. The data show 40,000 to 50,000 clones, with roughly 94% seen just once and around 0.3% held by the top ten. This TCR was sampled from a female donor with multiple sclerosis, enrolled in a pregnancy study. This specimen was CD4+ T cells from peripheral blood mononuclear cells, taken in the third trimester of pregnancy. The chain has TRBV29-1 and TRBJ2-7, with 8 bases matching TRBD1. This CDR3 reads CSVGDRRSYEQYF. CDR3 nucleotide sequence: TGCAGCGTTGGGGACAGGCGATCCTACGAGCAGTACTTC.